The clone carrying this T cell receptor (beta chain) was counted ten times or more. What it binds is not known. The read terminates 3 residues ahead of where the CDR3 ends, so the germline J gene completes it. The sample is drawn from a study of T cell clonality in common variable immunodeficiency. General study findings and limits: CVID subjects shared fewer TCRbeta clones than healthy controls did. CVID subjects had higher TCRbeta clonality than healthy controls, most marked in about a third. Fewer deletions and N-nucleotide insertions were reportedly seen in common variable immunodeficiency TCR beta sequences.

V lost 4 bases to trimming and J lost 4 bases; unmatched junction nucleotides: 13. This CDR3 spans 17 amino acids. The germline CDR1 and CDR2 sequences are LNHDA and SQIVND (reference sequence). Data came from immunoSEQ multiplex PCR; TCRdb stores just in-frame clones and leaves some out. The data show nearly 20,000 clones, with none appearing a single time. CVID meant reduced serum IgG, IgA and/or IgM plus specific antibody deficiency. This sequence was found in a human donor with common variable immunodeficiency. Sample: peripheral blood mononuclear cells. J is TRBJ2-7 and V is TRBV19, with 10 bases that match TRBD1. CDR3: CASSTSSWTGGMYEQYF. CDR3 DNA, as far as it was read: TGTGCCAGTAGTACCTCCTCCTGGACAGGGGGGATGTACGAG.